This TCR beta chain emerged from a study of beta chain features in type 1 diabetes. Every sorted population was more than 98% pure. Per the germline V gene, CDR1 is MNHNY and CDR2 is SVGAGI (reference sequence). The CDR3 spans 13 residues. V was pared by 2 bases and J by 10 bases, with 12 bases between. In the case of this clone: What it recognizes is unknown.

Study outcomes and limitations: TCRB CDR3s from Type 1 diabetes patients were moderately but significantly shorter in all four CD4+ subsets. The naive, central memory and Treg TCRB repertoires showed an apparent similarity that was greater among patients than among healthy donors.

The investigators reverse transcribed all of the isolated RNA, so they sequenced expressed TCRB transcripts. Deep immunoSEQ sequencing covered naive, central memory and regulatory T cell samples. Generated by immunoSEQ multiplex PCR, the TCRdb table keeps only in-frame clones and is missing some. The data show under 350,000 clones, 8% seen once. Sequencing was carried out using central memory CD4+ T cells from blood. The chain is built from TRBV6-6 and TRBJ2-1; D possibly matches TRBD1 or TRBD2 (5 bases each). The TCR was taken from a woman aged 18-29 years in good health. CDR3 loop: CASSYAPGPEQFF. The CDR3 nucleotides read TGTGCCAGCAGTTACGCTCCGGGACCCGAGCAGTTCTTC.